One T cell receptor (beta chain) is described in this entry. As yet, its antigen is unknown. This specimen includes other DNA sequences encoding the same CDR3. Researchers partitioned CD4+ cells into CD45RA+ naive and CD45RA-negative memory subsets. The data derive from a study of shared clonotypes between healthy human individuals. Study results and caveats: A handful of donors shared approximately 5% of their naive CD4 clonotypes.

Deep level was the assay's run setting. DNA at 200 ng, 25,000 to 35,000 T cell genomes, went into sorted-subset replicate PCRs. Here immunoSEQ multiplex PCR was the method, and the copy in TCRdb shows in-frame clones only, minus some. The sample consists of 1,500,000 or so clones, around 98.5% of them appearing once. CDR1 SEHNR and CDR2 FQNEAQ come from the germline V gene (reference sequence). CDR3 length: 13 residues. With 2 bases removed from V and 5 bases from J, the gap between germline ends came to 9 bases. The receptor's source is a man aged 25-40 years in good health. The sample was naive CD4+ T cells sorted from blood. Described subset: CD45RA+ positively selected. This chain connects TRBV7-9 to TRBJ2-5, with D perhaps TRBD2 (5 bases). CDR3 loop: CASSLTSGETQYF. CDR3 DNA sequence: TGTGCCAGCAGCTTAACCTCGGGGGAGACCCAGTACTTC.